The 4 T cell receptor beta chains below come from one sample, sequenced in a study of shared clonotypes between healthy human individuals. Profiling relied on immunoSEQ multiplex PCR, and the TCRdb table lists in-frame clones only, not all of them. The table has some 510,000 clones, about four fifths seen once. The sequenced sample was PBMCs. The receptors derive from a woman between 40 and 50 years old in good health. Some clones in this sample may be carry-over from other donors' samples.

This clone was counted only a few times. The rearrangement links TRBV21-1 to TRBJ2-3; the table's D call, TRBD1, was not checked against the DNA. TRBV21-1 is annotated as a pseudogene. The CDR3 extends over 16 amino acids. DNA of the CDR3: TGTGCCAGCAGCAAGTTTCAAAACTCAGCACAGAGTACGCAGTATTTT. It yields the protein CASSKFQNSAQSTQYF.

CDR3 residues: CASSSRRGPSGANVLTF. CDR3 DNA sequence: TGTGCCAGCAGCTCGCGAAGGGGACCCTCTGGGGCCAACGTCCTGACTTTC. The chain joins TRBV11-2 to TRBJ2-6; possibly TRBD1 or TRBD2 for D (5 bases each). Germline V gives CDR1 SGHAT, CDR2 FQNNGV. V was pared by 4 bases and J by 0 bases, with 13 bases between. The length of the CDR3 is 17 residues.

This clone was found a few times. The chain has TRBV20-1 and TRBJ2-7; D is tentatively TRBD1 or TRBD2 (5 bases each). The CDR3 extends over 11 amino acids. Germline V gene sequence: CDR1 DFQATT, CDR2 SNEGSKA (reference sequence). V lost 6 bases and J lost 3, with 9 bases in between. The CDR3 DNA is TGCAGTGCCCGGGGCTTCTACGAGCAGTACTTC. The encoded protein is CSARGFYEQYF.

This clone was seen once. The chain combines TRBV5-1 with TRBJ2-5, with 12 bases matching TRBD1. The CDR3 consists of 17 residues. The junction had 12 bases not matched to a gene; V was cut back by 4 bases and J by 5 bases. Germline CDR1 is SGHRS and CDR2 is YFSETQ. The CDR3 loop reads CASSLSSGTGGAETQYF. Here the CDR3 DNA reads TGCGCCAGCAGCCTCTCCTCCGGGACAGGGGGCGCGGAGACCCAGTACTTC.